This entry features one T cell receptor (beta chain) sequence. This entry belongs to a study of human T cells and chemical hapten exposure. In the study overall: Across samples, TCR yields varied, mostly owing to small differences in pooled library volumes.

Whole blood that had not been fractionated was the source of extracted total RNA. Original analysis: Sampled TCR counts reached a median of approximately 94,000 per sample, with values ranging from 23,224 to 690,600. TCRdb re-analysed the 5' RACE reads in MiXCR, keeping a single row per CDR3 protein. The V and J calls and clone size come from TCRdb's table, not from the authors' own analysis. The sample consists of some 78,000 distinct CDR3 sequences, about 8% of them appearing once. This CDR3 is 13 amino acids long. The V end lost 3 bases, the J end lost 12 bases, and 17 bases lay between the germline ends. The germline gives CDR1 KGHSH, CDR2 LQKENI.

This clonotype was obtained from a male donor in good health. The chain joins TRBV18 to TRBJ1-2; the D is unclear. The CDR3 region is CASSPSGDSGNTF. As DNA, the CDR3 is TGTGCCAGCTCACCCTCAGGAGACTCTGGAAACACCTTC.